The 27 T cell receptor beta chains given below trace back to one sample, sequenced in a study of cytomegalovirus exposure and HLA in healthy donors. PCR amplification relied on 60 Vbeta primers (plus 13 Jbeta primers). Data came from immunoSEQ multiplex PCR; TCRdb stores just in-frame clones and leaves some out. The data contain about 140,000 clones, 75% to 80% of them singletons. Sequenced input: PBMCs. The receptor source for this set is a woman aged 50 to 65 in good health and CMV-seronegative.

This rearrangement joins TRBV9 to TRBJ2-3; 13 nucleotides line up with TRBD2. Germline V gives CDR1 SGDLS, CDR2 YYNGEE. This CDR3 is built from 16 residues. Unmatched junction bases numbered 6, after V lost 4 bases and J lost 4 bases. CDR3 in amino acids: CASSPGLAGIADTQYF. The DNA of the CDR3 is TGTGCCAGCAGCCCGGGACTAGCGGGGATCGCAGATACGCAGTATTTT.

The genes are TRBV11-2 and TRBJ1-1; weak D call: TRBD1 (5 bases). CDR1 is SGHAT, CDR2 FQNNGV, per germline. Trimming cost V 3 bases and J 3 bases, with 11 bases left between them. This CDR3 region has 14 residues. CDR3 loop: CASSLKRGDTEAFF. The CDR3 nucleotides read TGTGCCAGCAGCTTGAAGCGGGGGGACACTGAAGCTTTCTTT.

V is TRBV7-6 and J is TRBJ2-2, with 12 bases aligning to TRBD2. Germline-derived CDR1 and CDR2 are SGHVS and FNYEAQ. Unmatched junction bases numbered 13, after V lost 5 bases and J lost 0 bases. The CDR3 spans 20 residues. For the CDR3, the DNA is TGTGCCAGCAGCCAGGGTGTCGGACTAGCGGGGACAACGAACACCGGGGAGCTGTTTTTT. Residues: CASSQGVGLAGTTNTGELFF.

This chain connects TRBV6-1 to TRBJ2-1; 11 bases are a match to TRBD1. In germline, CDR1 is MNHNS, CDR2 SASEGT. J lost 9 bases, V lost 6 bases, and 4 bases had no gene match. This CDR3 region has 13 residues. CDR3 loop: CASSRTGGTEQFF. The CDR3 region has the DNA TGTGCCAGCAGCCGGACAGGGGGCACTGAGCAGTTCTTC.

V gene TRBV15 combines with J gene TRBJ1-1; 7 nucleotides match TRBD1. The CDR3 has 13 amino acids. Trimming removed 4 bases from V and 3 bases from J; junction bases left unmatched: 2. Germline CDR1 is LNHNV and CDR2 is YYDKDF (reference sequence). For the CDR3, the DNA is TGTGCCACCAGCAACCAGGGGGACACTGAAGCTTTCTTT. As protein: CATSNQGDTEAFF.

The chain has TRBV10-2 and TRBJ2-7, with a possible D match to TRBD1 (5 bases). Trimming removed 2 bases from V and 6 bases from J, with 14 bases in between. This CDR3 comprises 14 residues. Looked up from germline, CDR1 is WSHSY and CDR2 is SAAADI. CDR3 DNA sequence: TGCGCCAGCAGTGAGACCCAGGGAAACGGCGAGCAGTACTTC. It codes for CASSETQGNGEQYF.

The chain couples TRBV19 to TRBJ2-5, with a tentative D call TRBD2 (6 bases). The germline V gene has CDR1 LNHDA and CDR2 SQIVND (reference sequence). V lost 5 bases and J lost 0, with 7 bases in between. The CDR3 contains 13 residues. The CDR3 region has the DNA TGTGCCAGTAGTGGCGGGAACCAAGAGACCCAGTACTTC. Residues: CASSGGNQETQYF.

The rearrangement links TRBV21-1 to TRBJ2-7; the table's D call, TRBD1, has no DNA check behind it. TRBV21-1 is an annotated pseudogene. This CDR3 is 14 amino acids long. DNA for the CDR3: TGTGCCAGCAGCTTGGGACAGCCAGTCTACGAGCAGTACTTC. It encodes CASSLGQPVYEQYF.

This clone came up once. This chain links TRBV27 with TRBJ2-7, with 8 positions matching TRBD2. CDR1 MNHEY and CDR2 SMNVEV come from the germline V gene (reference sequence). J was trimmed by 2 bases and V by 8 bases; bases with no gene match: 8. The CDR3 covers 14 residues. The CDR3 spells CASGAGLAPYEQYF. CDR3 DNA: TGTGCCAGCGGGGCCGGACTAGCACCCTACGAGCAGTACTTC.

There are a few counts of this clone. The chain couples TRBV6-5 to TRBJ1-1, with 7 bases aligning to TRBD1. Germline V CDR1 and CDR2: MNHEY, SVGAGI. V lost 2 bases to trimming and J lost 6 bases; unmatched junction nucleotides: 9. The CDR3 covers 15 residues. This chain's CDR3 is CASSYTRGSRAEAFF. In DNA, the CDR3 is TGTGCCAGCAGTTACACCAGGGGGTCCCGGGCTGAAGCTTTCTTT.

The CDR3 DNA reads TGTGCCAGTGGGACAGGACTAAGCACAGATACGCAGTATTTT. Protein: CASGTGLSTDTQYF. The chain is built from TRBV19 and TRBJ2-3, with 8 bases lining up with TRBD1. The CDR3 sequence is 14 residues long. Losses at the gene ends were 8 bases for V and 0 bases for J; bases not matched to a gene: 4. CDR1 LNHDA and CDR2 SQIVND come from the germline V gene (reference sequence).

This rearrangement joins TRBV5-1 to TRBJ2-5, with 8 bases identical to TRBD1. CDR3 length: 14 residues. J lost 5 bases, V lost 3 bases, and 6 bases had no gene match. Germline CDR1 and CDR2: SGHRS and YFSETQ. The CDR3, as DNA: TGCGCCAGCAGCTCCTCCCGGGACAGGGAGACCCAGTACTTC. This gives the protein CASSSSRDRETQYF.

This chain links TRBV18 with TRBJ1-4; TRBD1 is a possible D gene (6 bases). This CDR3 has 15 residues. The germline V gene has CDR1 KGHSH and CDR2 LQKENI. V lost 5 bases to trimming and J lost 8 bases, with 18 bases between them. The CDR3 here is CASSENNRVGEKLFF. The CDR3 DNA follows: TGTGCCAGCTCAGAAAACAACAGGGTTGGCGAAAAACTGTTTTTT.

The chain combines TRBV6-5 with TRBJ1-6; D is perhaps TRBD1 (6 bases). CDR1 and CDR2 (germline): MNHEY, SVGAGI. The CDR3 extends over 14 amino acids. The V gene lost 10 bases and the J gene lost 5 bases, with 15 bases spanning the gap. Here the CDR3 DNA reads TGTGCCACCGGGCCATACAGGGATAATTCACCCCTCCACTTT. Amino acids: CATGPYRDNSPLHF.

This clone has a handful of counts. This chain connects TRBV7-8 to TRBJ1-5, with unresolved D. Trimming took 2 bases from V and 0 from J, leaving 8 bases between them. Germline CDR1 is SGHVS and CDR2 is FQNEAQ. The CDR3 length is 15 residues. The CDR3 is CASSLLPYSNQPQHF. In DNA form, the CDR3 reads TGTGCCAGCAGCTTACTGCCCTATAGCAATCAGCCCCAGCATTTT.

The J gene is TRBJ1-5, the V gene TRBV7-2; D is undetermined. Trimming shortened V by 8 bases and J by 1 base, and 6 bases separated the two germline ends. This CDR3 comprises 12 residues. Germline-derived CDR1 and CDR2 are SGHTA and FQGNSA. CDR3 sequence: CASGTSNQPQHF. CDR3 in DNA: TGTGCCAGCGGCACGAGCAATCAGCCCCAGCATTTT.

V and J are TRBV7-2 and TRBJ2-2; tentative D call: TRBD2 (6 bases). Germline V gene data show CDR1 as SGHTA and CDR2 as FQGNSA. The CDR3 covers 16 residues. The V and J ends lost 5 bases and 1 base respectively, with 14 bases between them. The CDR3 loop reads CASSRKEGWNTGELFF. DNA of the CDR3: TGTGCCAGCAGCCGGAAGGAGGGCTGGAACACCGGGGAGCTGTTTTTT.

V and J are TRBV4-3 and TRBJ2-6; D is uncertain. The CDR3 runs 14 residues. V lost 1 base, J lost 4 bases, and 5 bases lay in between. CDR1 LGHNA and CDR2 YSLEER come from the germline V gene. The CDR3 is CASSQVVGANVLTF. The CDR3 nucleotides read TGCGCCAGCAGCCAAGTCGTCGGGGCCAACGTCCTGACTTTC.

The chain joins TRBV7-8 to TRBJ2-5; D perhaps matches TRBD1 (5 bases). V was trimmed by 5 bases and J by 1 base, leaving 14 bases between them. Germline loops: CDR1 SGHVS, CDR2 FQNEAQ. The CDR3 totals 15 residues. CDR3 sequence (DNA): TGTGCCAGCAGCCCCCAGGGTGCCAGCCAAGAGACCCAGTACTTC. Its protein is CASSPQGASQETQYF. Combining the CDR3 with reference TRBV7-8 and TRBJ2-5 gives the whole variable domain GAGVSQSPRYKVAKRGQDVALRCDPISGHVSLFWYQQALGQGPEFLTYFQNEAQLDKSGLPSDRFFAERPEGSVSTLKIQRTQQEDSAVYLCASSPQGASQETQYFGPGTRLLVL.

This chain joins TRBV6-1 and TRBJ1-2, with 10 bases that match TRBD1. The V segment lost 4 bases and the J segment 5 bases; nucleotides outside the gene matches: 7. CDR3 length: 15 amino acids. CDR1 and CDR2 from the germline V gene are MNHNS and SASEGT. Written as DNA, the CDR3 is TGTGCCAGCAGTGGTATTCGACAGGGGGCGTATGGCTACACCTTC. As protein: CASSGIRQGAYGYTF.

The genes are TRBV13 and TRBJ2-3; 9 bases line up with TRBD1. V lost 6 bases to trimming and J lost 8 bases; unmatched junction nucleotides: 3. Germline CDR1 is PRHDT and CDR2 is FYEKMQ (reference sequence). The CDR3 extends over 12 amino acids. The CDR3 coding sequence is TGTGCCAGCAGTCCGACAGGGGGTACGCAGTATTTT. Its protein product is CASSPTGGTQYF.

V usage is TRBV6-1 and J usage is TRBJ2-5; tentatively, D is TRBD1 (6 bases). CDR3 length: 15 amino acids. CDR1 and CDR2 from the germline V gene are MNHNS and SASEGT. The germline V and J ends were trimmed by 2 bases and 1 base, with 11 bases remaining between them. CDR3 nucleotides: TGTGCCAGCAGTGAATCTACAGGGCCCCAAGAGACCCAGTACTTC. Translation: CASSESTGPQETQYF.

The chain employs TRBV19 and TRBJ2-7, with 7 bases lining up with TRBD1. CDR1 LNHDA and CDR2 SQIVND come from the germline V gene (reference sequence). J was trimmed by 1 base and V by 4 bases; bases with no gene match: 4. The CDR3 consists of 14 residues. This CDR3 is CASSSRDSSYEQYF. The CDR3 DNA follows: TGTGCCAGTAGTAGCCGGGACAGTTCCTACGAGCAGTACTTC.

The chain employs TRBV6-4 and TRBJ2-2; 11 nucleotides line up with TRBD2. The germline V gene encodes CDR1 MRHNA and CDR2 SNTAGT. After removal of 3 bases from V and 4 bases from J, the junction contained 7 bases not matched to a gene. The CDR3 totals 17 residues. CDR3 loop: CASSEASGTSGTGELFF. The CDR3 DNA sequence: TGTGCCAGCAGTGAAGCATCCGGGACTAGCGGCACCGGGGAGCTGTTTTTT.

The chain combines TRBV7-3 with TRBJ2-7; 10 bases map to TRBD1. Germline V gene lookup returns CDR1 SGHTA and CDR2 FQGTGA. After removal of 1 base from V and 9 bases from J, the junction contained 9 bases not matched to a gene. The CDR3 contains 15 residues. CDR3 region: CASSLNGETGGGQYF. CDR3 coding DNA: TGTGCCAGCAGCTTAAATGGCGAGACAGGGGGCGGGCAGTACTTC.

This chain connects TRBV14 to TRBJ1-2; 7 nucleotides agree with TRBD1. The J segment lost 8 bases and the V segment lost 0 bases, leaving 9 bases of the junction unmatched. This CDR3 is 15 amino acids long. Per the germline V gene, CDR1 is SGHDN and CDR2 is FVKESK. The CDR3 coding sequence is TGTGCCAGCAGCCAAGATTTGGAGGGGGCGAACGGCTACACCTTC. Amino acids: CASSQDLEGANGYTF.

The genes are TRBV7-8 and TRBJ1-3; possibly TRBD1 for D (5 bases). The germline gives CDR1 SGHVS, CDR2 FQNEAQ. Trimming took off 5 bases at V and 2 bases at J, with 16 bases between the two ends. The CDR3 spans 16 residues. The CDR3 DNA reads as TGTGCCAGCAGCCCATGGGGGGAGTTGGCTGGAAACACCATATATTTT. Protein product: CASSPWGELAGNTIYF.